This T cell receptor beta chain derives from a study of blood T cell repertoires in COVID-19. Study information: Italy, Spain and the United States were the sources of the convalescent and acute COVID-19 samples.

Trimming left V 5 bases short and J 0 bases short, with 10 bases between. CDR3 length equals 15 residues. The V gene's germline CDR1 is SEHNR and CDR2 FQNEAQ (reference sequence). Original data processing: Amplification from reference gene primers served as the basis for estimated nucleated cell counts. Sequencing used immunoSEQ multiplex PCR; TCRdb keeps in-frame clones, though not all of them. V and J calls and clone size are as listed in that table; D and trimming were resolved from the DNA. The repertoire consists of about 180,000 clones, with approximately 85% occurring once and the leading ten covering approximately 9.4%.

The genes are TRBV7-9 and TRBJ2-2, with D perhaps matching TRBD2 (5 bases). The receptor was derived from a woman aged 80 or older with acute or convalescent COVID-19. Input material: peripheral blood. CDR3 in amino acids: CASSRRGPNTGELFF. The DNA for the CDR3 is TGTGCCAGCAGCCGCCGAGGGCCGAACACCGGGGAGCTGTTTTTT. Full variable domain (remainder filled in from reference TRBV7-9 and TRBJ2-2): DTGVSQNPRHKITKRGQNVTFRCDPISEHNRLYWYRQTLGQGPEFLTYFQNEAQLEKSRLLSDRFSAERPKGSFSTLEIQRTEQGDSAMYLCASSRRGPNTGELFFGEGSRLTVL.